What follows is one TCR beta chain and its context. Its specificity is not known. These data originate in a study of T cell responses to AZD1222 COVID-19 vaccine. The length of the CDR3 is 13 residues. Germline lookup yields CDR1 MNHEY and CDR2 SVGAGI. The ends were cut back, 6 bases at V and 6 bases at J, with 11 bases in the middle. Sequencing was performed with immunoSEQ multiplex PCR; in TCRdb, only in-frame clones are kept and a portion is missing. The profile shows 150,000 to 200,000 clones, around 87% of them singletons. Study-wide findings and caveats: Seropositive AZD1222 recipients at baseline numbered only five or six.

This TCR derives from an adult in good health. Sequenced here: peripheral blood, sampled on day 0 of MenACWY control vaccination. The rearrangement joins TRBV6-5 to TRBJ2-2, with unresolved D. This CDR3 reads CASSKLQSGELFF. In DNA, the CDR3 is TGTGCCAGCAGCAAGTTACAGTCCGGGGAGCTGTTTTTT.